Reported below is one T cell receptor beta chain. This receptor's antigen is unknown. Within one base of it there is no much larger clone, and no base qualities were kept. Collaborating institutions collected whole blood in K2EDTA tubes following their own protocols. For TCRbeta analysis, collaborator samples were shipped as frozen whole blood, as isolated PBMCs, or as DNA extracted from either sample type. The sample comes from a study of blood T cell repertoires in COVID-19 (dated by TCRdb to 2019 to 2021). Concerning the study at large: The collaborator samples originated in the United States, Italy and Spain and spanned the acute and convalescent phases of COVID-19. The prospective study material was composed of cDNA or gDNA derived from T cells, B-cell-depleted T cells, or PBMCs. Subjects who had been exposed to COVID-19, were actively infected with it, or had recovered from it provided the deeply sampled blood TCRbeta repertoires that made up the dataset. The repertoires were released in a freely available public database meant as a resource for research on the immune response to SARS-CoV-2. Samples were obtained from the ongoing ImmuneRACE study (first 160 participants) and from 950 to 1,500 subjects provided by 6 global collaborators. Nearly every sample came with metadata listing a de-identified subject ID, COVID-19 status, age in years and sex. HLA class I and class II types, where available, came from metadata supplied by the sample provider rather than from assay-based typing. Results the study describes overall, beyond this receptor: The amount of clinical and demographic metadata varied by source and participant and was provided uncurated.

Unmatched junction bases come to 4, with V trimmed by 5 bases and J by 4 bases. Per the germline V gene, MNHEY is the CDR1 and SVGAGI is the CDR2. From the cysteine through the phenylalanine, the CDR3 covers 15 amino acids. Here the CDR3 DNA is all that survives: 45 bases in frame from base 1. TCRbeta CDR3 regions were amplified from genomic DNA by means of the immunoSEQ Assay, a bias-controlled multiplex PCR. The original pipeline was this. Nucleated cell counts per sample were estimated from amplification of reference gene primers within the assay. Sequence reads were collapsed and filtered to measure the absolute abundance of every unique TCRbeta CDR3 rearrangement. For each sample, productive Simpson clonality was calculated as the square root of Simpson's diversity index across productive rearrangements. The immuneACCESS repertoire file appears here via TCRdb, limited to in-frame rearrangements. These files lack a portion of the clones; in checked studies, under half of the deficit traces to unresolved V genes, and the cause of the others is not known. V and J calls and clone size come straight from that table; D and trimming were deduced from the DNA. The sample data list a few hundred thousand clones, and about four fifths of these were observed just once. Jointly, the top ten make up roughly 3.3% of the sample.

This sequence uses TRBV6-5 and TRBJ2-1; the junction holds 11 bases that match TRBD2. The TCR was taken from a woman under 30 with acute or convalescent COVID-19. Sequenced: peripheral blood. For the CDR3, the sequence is CASSIGTSGYNEQFF. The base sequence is TGTGCCAGCAGTATCGGGACTAGCGGATACAATGAGCAGTTCTTC.